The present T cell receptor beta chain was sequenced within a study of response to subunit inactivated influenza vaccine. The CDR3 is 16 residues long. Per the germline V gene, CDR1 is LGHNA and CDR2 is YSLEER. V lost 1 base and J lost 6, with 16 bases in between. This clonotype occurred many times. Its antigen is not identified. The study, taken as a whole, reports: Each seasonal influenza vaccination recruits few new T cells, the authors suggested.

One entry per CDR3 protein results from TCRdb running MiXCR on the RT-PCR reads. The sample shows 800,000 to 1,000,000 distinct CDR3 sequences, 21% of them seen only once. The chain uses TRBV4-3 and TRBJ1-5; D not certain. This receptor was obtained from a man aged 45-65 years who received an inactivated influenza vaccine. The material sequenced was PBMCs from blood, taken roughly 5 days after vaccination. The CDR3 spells CASSQGGDLTAQPQHF. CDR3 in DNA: TGCGCCAGCAGCCAAGGGGGAGACTTAACCGCTCAGCCCCAGCATTTT.